A selection of T cell receptor beta chains follows, all from one sample in a study of blood T cell repertoires in COVID-19. The assay was immunoSEQ multiplex PCR, and TCRdb's table has in-frame clones only and misses some. Seen here are about 280,000 clones, 75% to 90% observed once, and the top ten hold around 2.1%. The sequenced material came from peripheral blood. The receptors originated from a woman aged 25 to 39 who had recovered from COVID-19. Each CDR3 is given with its conserved first and last residue. Fields, in order: V gene, D gene, CDR3 length, J gene, clone size, CDR3 DNA, CDR3 protein. D genes are given only for firm matches. Where a row states a size, it is once, few, many or the class of an expanded clone; other rows omit it.

TRBV2	NA	14	TRBJ1-6	few	TGTGCCAGCAGTGCCGCGCAGGGAAGATCACCCCTCCACTTT	CASSAAQGRSPLHF
TRBV7-2	NA	13	TRBJ2-1	once	TGTGCCAGCAGCTTAGCGCGCGGGGTAGAGCAGTTCTTC	CASSLARGVEQFF
TRBV19	TRBD1	15	TRBJ2-7	NA	TGTGCCAGTGCCCTGTCGGGACAGCTAAACTACGAGCAGTACTTC	CASALSGQLNYEQYF
TRBV5-1	TRBD1	14	TRBJ2-4	NA	TGCGCCAGCAGTGAACAGGGGGCCAAAAACATTCAGTACTTC	CASSEQGAKNIQYF
TRBV12-3/TRBV12-4	NA	13	TRBJ1-2	NA	TGTGCCAGCAGTTTAGGGGCAACGGCTGGCTACACCTTC	CASSLGATAGYTF
TRBV20-1	TRBD1	16	TRBJ1-2	NA	TGCAGTGCTAGTAGCCAGGGGGCCACTACTAACTATGGCTACACCTTC	CSASSQGATTNYGYTF
TRBV27	TRBD1	15	TRBJ2-2	NA	TGTGCCAGCAGCTCGGGACAGGGGGCCCCCGGGGAGCTGTTTTTT	CASSSGQGAPGELFF
TRBV5-1	NA	13	TRBJ1-1	NA	TGCGCCAGCAGACAGGGAGGGGACACTGAAGCTTTCTTT	CASRQGGDTEAFF
TRBV7-9	NA	15	TRBJ1-2	NA	TGTGCCAGCAGCTTAATGGTAGGGACATCAAATGGCTACACCTTC	CASSLMVGTSNGYTF
TRBV29-1	NA	13	TRBJ1-5	few	TGCAGCGTTGGGGGGGGACGTAATCAGCCCCAGCATTTT	CSVGGGRNQPQHF
TRBV5-1	NA	16	TRBJ2-5	NA	TGCGCCAGCAGCTTTAAGGTGGACAGTAGCCAAGAGACCCAGTACTTC	CASSFKVDSSQETQYF
TRBV3-1/TRBV3-2	NA	14	TRBJ1-6	NA	TGTGCCAGCAGCGCCGGGAGAAGAAATTCACCCCTCCACTTT	CASSAGRRNSPLHF
TRBV5-6	NA	15	TRBJ1-1	NA	TGTGCCAGCAGCTTGGCCGCGGCTTGGAACACTGAAGCTTTCTTT	CASSLAAAWNTEAFF
TRBV2	NA	12	TRBJ1-1	NA	TGTGCCAGCAGCACTCGGGGCACTGAAGCTTTCTTT	CASSTRGTEAFF
TRBV7-2	TRBD1	13	TRBJ1-1	many	TGTGCCAGCTCAGGGGGCGCGACCACTGAAGCTTTCTTT	CASSGGATTEAFF
TRBV7-8	NA	12	TRBJ1-2	NA	TGTGCCAGCAGCCGTCGTAACTATGGCTACACCTTC	CASSRRNYGYTF
TRBV3-1/TRBV3-2	TRBD1	16	TRBJ2-2	NA	TGTGCCAGCAGCCATCCCGGGACAGTTAACACCGGGGAGCTGTTTTTT	CASSHPGTVNTGELFF
TRBV27	TRBD2	16	TRBJ2-4	few	TGTGCCAGCAGGGGTCTAGCGGCCCCAGCCAAAAACATTCAGTACTTC	CASRGLAAPAKNIQYF
TRBV5-1	TRBD1	14	TRBJ1-3	NA	TGCGCCAGCAGACAGGGGTCCTCTGGAAACACCATATATTTT	CASRQGSSGNTIYF
TRBV6-2/TRBV6-3	NA	15	TRBJ2-3	NA	TGTGCCAGCAGTTACCCGGGGACTAGCACAGATACGCAGTATTTT	CASSYPGTSTDTQYF
TRBV19	NA	15	TRBJ1-1	NA	TGTGCCAGTAGTATAGGGGGCCGGCCCAGCACTGAAGCTTTCTTT	CASSIGGRPSTEAFF
TRBV18	TRBD1	15	TRBJ2-7	NA	TGTGCCAGCTCGGGACAGGGGCTTTTCATGGGCGAGCAGTACTTC	CASSGQGLFMGEQYF
TRBV7-2	NA	17	TRBJ2-3	NA	TGTGCCAGCAGCTTAGTCTTGGGGGACTTTATCGCAGATACGCAGTATTTT	CASSLVLGDFIADTQYF